The 32 T cell receptor beta chains below come from one sample, sequenced in a study of cytomegalovirus exposure and HLA in healthy donors. Profiling relied on immunoSEQ multiplex PCR, and the TCRdb table lists in-frame clones only, not all of them. This table holds over 150,000 clones, about 82% found once. Source material: PBMCs. The receptor source for this set is a human donor in good health.

The chain has TRBV14 and TRBJ1-6; TRBD1 matches 8 bases. The CDR3 is made up of 15 amino acids. The germline V gene has CDR1 SGHDN and CDR2 FVKESK. V dropped 6 bases and J dropped 14; count of bases not matched to a gene: 15. In DNA, the CDR3 is TGTGCCAGCAGTCTATTACCGGGACAGGCGTTCACCCTCCACTTT. Protein: CASSLLPGQAFTLHF.

The chain is built from TRBV2 and TRBJ1-3; 8 bases align to TRBD1. Trimming cost V 5 bases and J 1 base; bases outside gene matches: 4. CDR3 length: 15 amino acids. Germline CDR1 SNHLY, CDR2 FYNNEI. The CDR3 region is CASSRDRPSGNTIYF. DNA for the CDR3: TGTGCCAGCAGTCGGGACAGGCCTTCTGGAAACACCATATATTTT.

The V call is TRBV6-1, the J call TRBJ1-2; 9 bases fit TRBD1. CDR3 size: 16 residues. The germline V gene encodes CDR1 MNHNS and CDR2 SASEGT. J was trimmed by 6 bases and V by 2 bases; bases with no gene match: 10. CDR3 amino acids: CASSEWDREVMDGYTF. The CDR3 coding sequence is TGTGCCAGCAGTGAATGGGACAGGGAGGTTATGGATGGCTACACCTTC.

J is TRBJ1-5 and V is TRBV27, with TRBD1 identical over 9 bases. V lost 6 bases and J lost 1; bases outside the gene matches: 10. Looked up from germline, CDR1 is MNHEY and CDR2 is SMNVEV (reference sequence). The CDR3 is 17 amino acids. This chain's CDR3 is CASSRGRQGVSNQPQHF. CDR3 DNA sequence: TGTGCCAGCAGCCGAGGCCGACAGGGGGTGAGCAATCAGCCCCAGCATTTT.

This rearrangement joins TRBV6-6 to TRBJ2-4; TRBD2 might be the D (5 bases). Per the germline V gene, CDR1 is MNHNY and CDR2 is SVGAGI (reference sequence). Trimming took 6 bases from V and 0 from J, leaving 12 bases between them. The CDR3 has 15 amino acids. Here the CDR3 DNA reads TGTGCCAGCAGCCTCCTCGGGGTAGCCAAAAACATTCAGTACTTC. Amino acid sequence: CASSLLGVAKNIQYF.

This chain links TRBV7-2 with TRBJ2-7, with D possibly being TRBD1 (5 bases). V was trimmed by 5 bases and J by 1 base, leaving 9 bases between them. The V gene's germline CDR1 is SGHTA and CDR2 FQGNSA. The CDR3 loop spans 13 amino acids. In DNA form, the CDR3 reads TGTGCCAGCAGCGTTCGACAGTCCTACGAGCAGTACTTC. Translated: CASSVRQSYEQYF.

The chain joins TRBV2 to TRBJ2-5; tentative D call: TRBD1 (6 bases). Trimming removed 4 bases from V and 4 bases from J, with 13 bases in between. From germline, CDR1 is SNHLY and CDR2 FYNNEI. The CDR3 runs to 14 residues. The CDR3 is CASSVQGPGETQYF. The CDR3 DNA is TGTGCCAGCAGTGTGCAGGGGCCGGGAGAGACCCAGTACTTC.

The chain employs TRBV7-6 and TRBJ2-7, with 8 bases aligning to TRBD1. CDR1 is SGHVS, CDR2 FNYEAQ, per germline. This CDR3 contains 15 residues. The J segment lost 1 base and the V segment lost 5 bases, leaving 7 bases of the junction unmatched. CDR3 in amino acids: CASSRDRGLSYEQYF. CDR3 DNA: TGTGCCAGCAGCCGCGACAGGGGTCTTTCCTACGAGCAGTACTTC.

V usage is TRBV10-1 and J usage is TRBJ2-1, with 10 bases aligning to TRBD2. Trimming took 0 bases from V and 6 from J; bases not matched to a gene: 8. CDR3 length: 17 amino acids. Germline CDR1 is WNHNN and CDR2 is SYGVQD (reference sequence). CDR3 coding DNA: TGCGCCAGCAGTGAGTCGGCTAGCGGGAGAATCTCCAATGAGCAGTTCTTC. Translated: CASSESASGRISNEQFF.

The chain uses TRBV7-2 and TRBJ1-5; D remains unclear. Trimming pared 5 bases from V and 1 base from J, leaving 15 bases between. Germline V CDR1 and CDR2: SGHTA, FQGNSA. The CDR3 is 16 residues long. CDR3 loop: CASSLHLALSNQPQHF. The CDR3 region has the DNA TGTGCCAGCAGCCTTCATCTGGCTTTGAGCAATCAGCCCCAGCATTTT.

This clone showed up just once. The chain carries TRBV12-5 and TRBJ2-1, with D possibly being TRBD2 (5 bases). This CDR3 has 19 amino acids. The V and J ends lost 1 base and 3 bases respectively, with 22 bases between them. Germline lookup yields CDR1 LGHNT and CDR2 FRNRAP. This CDR3 reads CASGLDAWAQNGVYNEQFF. The CDR3 nucleotides read TGTGCTAGTGGTTTGGACGCCTGGGCTCAGAACGGGGTCTACAATGAGCAGTTCTTC.

This sequence joins TRBV7-7 and TRBJ2-5; the match to TRBD2 covers 7 bases. Germline V gives CDR1 SSHAT, CDR2 FNYEAQ (reference sequence). The J segment lost 6 bases and the V segment lost 4 bases, leaving 5 bases of the junction unmatched. CDR3 size: 13 residues. The CDR3 loop is CASSSGGKQTQYF. Here the CDR3 DNA reads TGTGCCAGCAGCTCGGGAGGAAAACAGACCCAGTACTTC.

This clone was counted only a few times. The V and J genes are TRBV28 and TRBJ2-7; 7 bases agree with TRBD1. The germline gives CDR1 MDHEN, CDR2 SYDVKM. The CDR3 contains 12 residues. V shed 7 bases, J shed 6 bases, and the junction held 6 bases outside the gene matches. The DNA of the CDR3 is TGTGCCAGCAAGACAGGGTTTGGCGAGCAGTACTTC. Translation gives CASKTGFGEQYF.

The chain uses TRBV15 and TRBJ2-3; 14 nucleotides line up with TRBD2. Trimming took 5 bases from V and 0 from J; bases not matched to a gene: 7. This CDR3 has 18 amino acids. Germline CDR1 reads LNHNV; CDR2 reads YYDKDF (reference sequence). The CDR3 DNA is TGTGCCACCAGCCATCCGGGACTAGCGGGGGTGAGCACAGATACGCAGTATTTT. Protein: CATSHPGLAGVSTDTQYF.

V is TRBV7-9 and J is TRBJ2-1, with TRBD2 matching 8 bases. The CDR3 covers 17 residues. J lost 1 base, V lost 4 bases, and 9 bases had no gene match. In germline, CDR1 is SEHNR, CDR2 FQNEAQ (reference sequence). The CDR3 DNA reads TGTGCCAGCAGCTCCAGTAGACTAGCGACGTCCTACAATGAGCAGTTCTTC. Protein: CASSSSRLATSYNEQFF.

V is TRBV7-3 and J is TRBJ2-3, with D possibly being TRBD2 (6 bases). CDR1 is SGHTA and CDR2 is FQGTGA in the germline V gene. The germline V and J ends were trimmed by 0 bases and 3 bases, with 10 bases remaining between them. The CDR3 runs to 15 residues. DNA of the CDR3: TGTGCCAGCAGCTTAACCGGGGGAGCTACAGATACGCAGTATTTT. Translating gives CASSLTGGATDTQYF. The entire variable domain, with the rest obtained from reference TRBV7-3 and TRBJ2-3, is as follows: GAGVSQTPSNKVTEKGKYVELRCDPISGHTALYWYRQSLGQGPEFLIYFQGTGAADDSGLPNDRFFAVRPEGSVSTLKIQRTERGDSAVYLCASSLTGGATDTQYFGPGTRLTVL.

The rearrangement uses TRBV5-5 and TRBJ2-6, with 11 bases matching TRBD1. V shed 0 bases, J shed 0 bases, and the junction held 2 bases outside the gene matches. Germline assignment: CDR1 SGHKS and CDR2 YYEKEE (reference sequence). The CDR3 has 18 amino acids. CDR3 nucleotide sequence: TGTGCCAGCAGCTTGGTTGGGACAGGGGGCTCTGGGGCCAACGTCCTGACTTTC. Translated: CASSLVGTGGSGANVLTF.

The chain is built from TRBV2 and TRBJ2-3; D is undetermined. The CDR3 length is 13 residues. CDR1 is SNHLY, CDR2 FYNNEI, per germline. V lost 6 bases to trimming and J lost 4 bases, with 11 bases between them. CDR3 nucleotides: TGTGCCAGCAGCCTACTGGGCCCAGATACGCAGTATTTT. Its translation: CASSLLGPDTQYF.

The chain couples TRBV9 to TRBJ2-5; tentatively, D is TRBD1 (6 bases). Germline V gives CDR1 SGDLS, CDR2 YYNGEE. The CDR3 spans 14 residues. With 3 bases removed from V and 5 bases from J, the gap between germline ends came to 14 bases. CDR3 sequence (DNA): TGTGCCAGCAGCGAGGGGGATGCATCGGAGACCCAGTACTTC. This translates into CASSEGDASETQYF.

This clone has only a few counts. The chain is built from TRBV18 and TRBJ2-7; TRBD2 matches at 11 bases. In germline, CDR1 is KGHSH, CDR2 LQKENI. V shed 5 bases and J 5 bases; nucleotides not matched to a gene: 8. The CDR3 is made up of 15 amino acids. In nucleotides, the CDR3 is TGTGCCAGCTCAGTAACTAGCGGGGGCCTGGACGAGCAGTACTTC. It translates to CASSVTSGGLDEQYF.

The rearrangement links TRBV6-4 to TRBJ2-3; no clear D gene. The CDR3 is made up of 14 amino acids. Germline V gives CDR1 MRHNA, CDR2 SNTAGT. Trimming removed 3 bases from V and 4 bases from J, with 11 bases in between. For the CDR3, the DNA is TGTGCCAGCAGTGAAATCGGTGCGGCAGATACGCAGTATTTT. Its translation is CASSEIGAADTQYF.

V and J are TRBV2 and TRBJ1-1, with TRBD1 matching 8 bases. This CDR3 has 13 amino acids. The germline V gene has CDR1 SNHLY and CDR2 FYNNEI. The V gene end was trimmed by 6 bases and the J gene end by 4 bases; junction bases not matched to a gene: 4. DNA for the CDR3: TGTGCCAGCAGCGGTGACAGGGGCACTGAAGCTTTCTTT. It is translated as CASSGDRGTEAFF.

The chain has TRBV7-6 and TRBJ1-1, with a tentative D call TRBD1 (6 bases). The CDR3 spans 15 residues. Germline V CDR1 and CDR2: SGHVS, FNYEAQ. Trimming took off 6 bases at V and 7 bases at J, with 21 bases between the two ends. The CDR3 DNA is TGTGCCAGCAGACTAGATACAGGGTCTGGGGGTGAAGCTTTCTTT. Protein sequence: CASRLDTGSGGEAFF.

This clone occurred a few times. V usage is TRBV2 and J usage is TRBJ2-2, with 7 bases lining up with TRBD2. The CDR3 length is 13 residues. V lost 3 bases, J lost 6 bases, and 1 base stayed unmatched. Germline CDR1 and CDR2: SNHLY and FYNNEI. CDR3 DNA sequence: TGTGCCAGCAGTGACCGGGGGGCCGGGGAGCTGTTTTTT. The encoded protein is CASSDRGAGELFF.

This clone showed up just a few times. The chain joins TRBV30 to TRBJ1-5; no definite D call. Germline CDR1 is GTSNPN and CDR2 is SVGIG (reference sequence). The CDR3 covers 14 residues. The V end was cut by 1 base, the J end by 12 bases, with 19 bases between. This CDR3 is CAWSANSISPHQHF. Here the CDR3 DNA reads TGTGCCTGGAGTGCCAACAGTATTTCTCCGCACCAGCATTTT.

This clone was detected a few times. The chain uses TRBV7-9 and TRBJ2-1; 13 positions match TRBD2. The ends lost 3 bases at V and 4 bases at J; junction bases unmatched: 6. The germline CDR1 and CDR2 sequences are SEHNR and FQNEAQ (reference sequence). The CDR3 spans 17 residues. Written as DNA, the CDR3 is TGTGCCAGCAGCTTCGAGACTAGCGGGGGGTTGTACAATGAGCAGTTCTTC. It encodes CASSFETSGGLYNEQFF.

The chain has TRBV6-6 and TRBJ2-1; 10 nucleotides match TRBD2. The CDR3 totals 15 residues. From germline, CDR1 is MNHNY and CDR2 SVGAGI (reference sequence). J lost 10 bases, V lost 0 bases, and 6 bases had no gene match. The CDR3 region has the DNA TGTGCCAGCAGTTACTCAGCGGGAGGGGTTGCGGAGCAGTTCTTC. Translating gives CASSYSAGGVAEQFF.

The chain joins TRBV5-4 to TRBJ1-1; TRBD1 agrees at 7 bases. Germline trimming cut 2 bases from V and 6 bases from J; bases unmatched to any gene: 7. The CDR3 extends over 14 amino acids. From germline, CDR1 is SGHNT and CDR2 YYREEE (reference sequence). The CDR3 spells CASSFQGQGAEAFF. Written as DNA, the CDR3 is TGTGCCAGCAGCTTCCAAGGGCAGGGGGCTGAAGCTTTCTTT.

V and J are TRBV25-1 and TRBJ1-1, with TRBD1 as a possible D gene (5 bases). The germline gives CDR1 MGHDK, CDR2 SYGVNS. CDR3 length equals 13 residues. The germline V and J ends were trimmed by 3 bases and 5 bases, with 10 bases remaining between them. DNA of the CDR3: TGTGCCAGCAGTGATGGGGGGGTTACTGAAGCTTTCTTT. It translates to CASSDGGVTEAFF.

V usage is TRBV27 and J usage is TRBJ2-3; 14 positions agree with TRBD2. Trimming at V came to 5 bases and at J to 3 bases, leaving 13 bases not matched to a gene. This CDR3 is 19 amino acids long. Germline V lookup: CDR1 MNHEY, CDR2 SMNVEV (reference sequence). The CDR3 nucleotides read TGTGCCAGCAGTCCCCGACTAGCGGGAGGGCCGGAGGAGACAGATACGCAGTATTTT. Its translation: CASSPRLAGGPEETDTQYF.

The chain links TRBV5-6 to TRBJ1-2; the match to TRBD1 covers 8 bases. The length of the CDR3 is 16 residues. Germline CDR1 reads SGHDT; CDR2 reads YYEEEE. Trimming took 4 bases from V and 1 from J; bases not matched to a gene: 9. The CDR3 reads CASSPWPGQVNYGYTF. In DNA, the CDR3 is TGTGCCAGCAGCCCGTGGCCGGGACAGGTTAACTATGGCTACACCTTC.

The J gene is TRBJ1-2, the V gene TRBV6-6; a weak D match, TRBD1 (5 bases). Germline V gene data show CDR1 as MNHNY and CDR2 as SVGAGI (reference sequence). This CDR3 has 14 amino acids. V gave up 2 bases and J gave up 4 bases, with 11 bases separating them. The CDR3, as DNA: TGTGCCAGCAGTTACGGGCAGGGCGCCTATGGCTACACCTTC. As protein: CASSYGQGAYGYTF.